The source of this T cell receptor (beta chain) is a study of T cells after yellow fever vaccination. The wider study: Each low-cell-number fraction was prepared by means of SMART-Seq v4 Ultra Low Input.

Generation of TCR cDNA used 5'RACE template switching (which added a universal primer site and UMIs). MiXCR, run by TCRdb on the 5' RACE reads, gives a single entry per CDR3 protein. The sample shows a few hundred thousand distinct CDR3 sequences, over 15% of them seen only once. Overall study findings and caveats: Clones from primary vaccination mostly reappeared after the booster (about 97% CD4, 88% CD8). A limited proportion of clonotypes was detected within both the CD4 and CD8 compartments.

The CDR3 runs 14 residues. J was trimmed by 7 bases and V by 6 bases; bases with no gene match: 9. Germline V lookup: CDR1 MNHEY, CDR2 SVGEGT. This clonotype was detected a few times. Its specificity is not known. The chain is built from TRBV6-2 or TRBV6-3 and TRBJ1-5, with 7 bases that match TRBD1. Sequencing used PBMCs, obtained 15 days after the yellow fever booster vaccination. The sequence was collected from a man aged 25 to 40 who received the YFV17D yellow fever vaccine. CDR3 residues: CASSTQGSGQPQHF. The CDR3 nucleotides read TGTGCCAGCAGCACACAGGGGAGTGGGCAGCCCCAGCATTTT.